This TCR beta chain was obtained from a study of vaccination effects on CD4 cells after COVID-19 (dated by TCRdb to between 2021 and 2024). For the study in its entirety: Participants received two doses of either the BNT162b2 or the mRNA-1273 mRNA SARS-CoV-2 vaccine. In both COVID-19 convalescent patients and infection-naive vaccine recipients, the study compared SARS-CoV-2 spike-specific CD4+ TCR repertoires from before mRNA vaccination with those from after it. In the study, cultures from other donors were sequenced using the Oncomine TCR Beta short-read assay on an Illumina iSeq 100. Altogether, approximately 10 COVID-19 convalescent patients and a few SARS-CoV-2-naive healthy vaccine recipients made up the full study. Points the paper makes about the study in general: The study was limited by a small number of convalescent patients and lacked early post-infection timepoints. In healthy vaccine recipients, vaccine-induced clones were almost all SARS-CoV-2 mono-reactive, with only 1 of 255 cross-reactive with common cold coronaviruses. At late post-vaccination timepoints, both infection-induced and vaccine-induced clones showed marked clonal contraction, consistent with waning T cell responses.

Of note for this clone: Its recognized antigen is unknown. No per-base quality is available; no much larger clone lies one base away.

The library was generated by the immunoSEQ multiplex PCR assay. DNA from the cultured, isolated CD4+ T cells was subjected to TCR beta CDR3 sequencing. Concerning the study's data processing: Non-productive TCR sequences were removed and reads were trimmed to the CDR3 region, keeping CDR3s of at least 7 amino acids. The MANAFEST web app was used to identify antigen-specific clonotypes by comparing expansion in peptide wells with expansion in reference cultures. Positive clones required FDR<0.05 expansion versus reference and all other wells, odds ratio above 5, and frequency above 0.1% in two replicate wells. A clonotype was called cross-reactive if it was significantly expanded both in SARS-CoV-2 spike wells and in at least one common cold coronavirus spike condition. CDR3 similarity was assessed by Levenshtein distance using the stringdist R package, and unrooted trees were constructed with ape in R 3.6.1. Drawn from immuneACCESS, this table holds only the in-frame rearrangements with V and J called that TCRdb kept. Clones are partly lost; checked studies trace under half to an unresolved V gene and leave the rest unexplained. The DNA was the basis for D and trimming; V, J and clone size are from that table. This sample has under 85,000 clones in its table, and 70% to 75% of those were observed once. 1.5% to 2% of the sample is taken by the ten largest.

To identify antigen-specific CD4+ T cell clonotypes by their expansion, the ViraFEST assay first stimulated PBMC with viral peptide pools and then applied TCR sequencing. After around ten days of culture, CD4+ T cells were isolated with the EasySep CD4+ T cell isolation kit. The absence of prior SARS-CoV-2 infection in healthy vaccine recipients was confirmed by negative nucleocapsid antibodies before and after vaccination. Each well held fewer than 2.5 million PBMC cultured in IMDM containing roughly 4.9% human AB serum, 9 to 10 IU/ml IL-2 and gentamicin, along with about 10 ug/ml peptides. Half of the culture medium was replaced with fresh IL-2-containing medium on days 3 and 7. Each peptide stimulation condition was cultured in triplicate wells unless otherwise noted. Using Ficoll-Paque Plus gradient centrifugation, PBMC were separated from whole blood and then either used fresh or cryopreserved at -140C. The overlapping peptide pools covered the spike proteins of SARS-CoV-2 as well as those of the common cold coronaviruses HCoV-NL63, HCoV-OC43 and HCoV-229E. Genomic DNA was extracted from cultured CD4+ T cells with the QIAamp micro DNA kit.

From the cysteine through the phenylalanine, the CDR3 covers 14 amino acids. The only DNA kept is the CDR3, 42 bases in frame from the first base. The junction shows trimming of 0 bases on V and 7 bases on J, plus 9 bases between the germline ends. From the germline V gene, CDR1 is LGHNA and CDR2 is YSLEER. The clonotype was recovered from a human donor who received a COVID-19 vaccine. The V gene is TRBV4-3 and the J gene is TRBJ1-4; the D gene is unclear. Material: CD4+ T cells from PBMCs cultured with HCoV-229E spike peptides, obtained before COVID-19 vaccination. This specimen's cell subset or site label, interpreted: HCoV-229E spike overlapping peptide pool stimulation. The CDR3 reads as follows: CASSQEGRREKLFF. The DNA sequence follows: TGCGCCAGCAGCCAAGAGGGCCGCCGTGAAAAACTGTTTTTT.